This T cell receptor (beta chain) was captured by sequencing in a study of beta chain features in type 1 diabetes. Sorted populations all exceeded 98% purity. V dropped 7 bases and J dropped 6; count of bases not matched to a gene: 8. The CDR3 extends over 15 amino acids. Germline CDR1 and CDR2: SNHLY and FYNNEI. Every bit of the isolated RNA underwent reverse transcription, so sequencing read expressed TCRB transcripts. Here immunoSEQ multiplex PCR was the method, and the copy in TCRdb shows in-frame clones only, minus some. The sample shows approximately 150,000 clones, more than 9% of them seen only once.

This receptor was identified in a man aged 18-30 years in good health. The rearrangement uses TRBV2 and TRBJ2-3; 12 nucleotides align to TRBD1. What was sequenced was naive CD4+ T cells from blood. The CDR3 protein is CASNTGTGGFDTQYF. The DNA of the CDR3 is TGTGCCAGCAATACCGGGACAGGGGGCTTTGATACGCAGTATTTT. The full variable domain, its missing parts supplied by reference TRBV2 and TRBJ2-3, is EPEVTQTPSHQVTQMGQEVILRCVPISNHLYFYWYRQILGQKVEFLVSFYNNEISEKSEIFDDQFSVERPDGSNFTLKIRSTKLEDSAMYFCASNTGTGGFDTQYFGPGTRLTVL.